The TCR beta chain described here comes from a study of Tregs in tolerant kidney transplant recipients. Study results and limitations: Biological reproducibility was not directly addressed in this study.

V lost 0 bases and J 1 base, leaving 13 bases between the germline ends. From germline, CDR1 is MGHRA and CDR2 YSYEKL. The CDR3 runs 16 residues. The protocol was immunoSEQ multiplex PCR, while the TCRdb copy is restricted to in-frame clones and leaves out a portion. The sample has more than 60,000 clones, 70% to 90% seen once. On this clone: Its antigen remains unidentified.

Source: Tregs from blood, taken before the transplant. The sequence was collected from a human donor who received a combined kidney and bone marrow transplant. The chain joins TRBV4-1 to TRBJ2-7; D is ambiguous. The CDR3 DNA follows: TGCGCCAGCAGCCAAGATTGGGATTTACCTTCCTACGAGCAGTACTTC. It specifies CASSQDWDLPSYEQYF.